These 32 T cell receptor beta chains were sequenced from one sample in a study of naive and memory T cell subsets. Two oligonucleotides, mixed equimolar, formed the beta constant-region primer covering TRBC1 and TRBC2. TCRdb reanalysed the UMI-ligation and nested PCR reads using MiXCR and keeps one entry per CDR3 protein. The table has tens of thousands of distinct CDR3 sequences, under 15% seen once. Sequenced input: central memory CD4+ T cells from blood. The receptors were sampled from a human donor in good health.

In this sample, this clonotype turned up a few times. The CDR3 region is CASSKRLAGHQETQYF. The CDR3, as DNA: TGTGCCAGTAGTAAGAGACTAGCGGGACATCAAGAGACCCAGTACTTC. This sequence joins TRBV19 and TRBJ2-5; TRBD2 matches 11 bases. V lost 4 bases to trimming and J lost 2 bases; unmatched junction nucleotides: 6. In germline, CDR1 is LNHDA, CDR2 SQIVND (reference sequence). The CDR3 contains 16 residues. Full variable domain (missing parts from reference TRBV19 and TRBJ2-5): DGGITQSPKYLFRKEGQNVTLSCEQNLNHDAMYWYRQDPGQGLRLIYYSQIVNDFQKGDIAEGYSVSREKKESFPLTVTSAQKNPTAFYLCASSKRLAGHQETQYFGPGTRLLVL.

This clonotype was seen a handful of times. CDR3 DNA sequence: TGTGCCAGCAGTTTGGGATCTCGATTGGAGACCCAGTACTTC. Translated, it gives CASSLGSRLETQYF. The chain joins TRBV28 to TRBJ2-5; the D is unclear. The CDR3 length is 14 residues. Germline assignment: CDR1 MDHEN and CDR2 SYDVKM. V was clipped by 3 bases and J by 5 bases, with 13 bases between them.

In its sample, this clonotype was seen many times. The J gene is TRBJ1-1, the V gene TRBV7-2; D gene unclear. This CDR3 has 13 amino acids. V was cut by 0 bases and J by 4 bases, with 6 bases left in between. CDR1 and CDR2 from the germline V gene are SGHTA and FQGNSA. CDR3 sequence reads: CASSLASGTEAFF. Here the CDR3 DNA reads TGTGCCAGCAGCTTAGCCAGTGGCACTGAAGCTTTCTTT.

The sample holds a few counts of this clonotype. The chain recombines TRBV11-2 with TRBJ1-6; D perhaps matches TRBD1 (5 bases). This CDR3 spans 18 amino acids. V dropped 3 bases and J dropped 7 bases, with 22 bases sitting between them. The V gene's germline CDR1 is SGHAT and CDR2 FQNNGV. The CDR3 DNA sequence: TGTGCCAGCAGCTTTACTCTGCGCCGATCGGGGGTGAATTCACCCCTCCACTTT. Translating gives CASSFTLRRSGVNSPLHF.

In its sample, this clonotype was seen many times. This chain connects TRBV4-3 to TRBJ2-3, with D unresolved. Per the germline V gene, CDR1 is LGHNA and CDR2 is YSLEER. The CDR3 spans 13 residues. The V end lost 4 bases, the J end lost 9 bases, and 14 bases lay between the germline ends. The CDR3 is CASSPGLMDTQYF. The CDR3 DNA is TGCGCCAGCAGCCCTGGCCTAATGGACACGCAGTATTTT.

The gene calls are TRBV14 and TRBJ2-1, with TRBD2 matching 11 bases. The CDR3 sequence is 15 residues long. The V and J ends lost 2 bases and 9 bases, in that order; junction bases with no gene match: 6. The germline gives CDR1 SGHDN, CDR2 FVKESK. The CDR3 bases are TGTGCCAGCAGCCAAATAGCGGGAGGGCGCGGTGAGCAGTTCTTC. This translates into CASSQIAGGRGEQFF.

The V gene is TRBV6-2 or TRBV6-3, the J gene TRBJ2-7, with TRBD1 matching over 8 bases. CDR3 length: 14 residues. With 7 bases clipped from V and 4 bases from J, the junction kept 9 bases outside the gene matches. Germline loops: CDR1 MNHEY, CDR2 SVGEGT. Here the CDR3 reads CASTKVDRVYEQYF. CDR3 coding DNA: TGTGCCAGCACCAAAGTGGACAGGGTATACGAGCAGTACTTC.

This clonotype was recorded at least ten times. The J gene is TRBJ2-7, the V gene TRBV3-1, with D perhaps assigned TRBD1 or TRBD2 (6 bases each). V was pared by 1 base and J by 4 bases, with 14 bases between. The germline V gene has CDR1 LGHDT and CDR2 YNNKEL (reference sequence). The CDR3 length is 15 residues. The CDR3 here is CASSQAEGGPYEQYF. The CDR3, as DNA: TGTGCCAGCAGCCAAGCCGAGGGGGGTCCGTACGAGCAGTACTTC.

This clonotype showed up just a few times. The rearrangement links TRBV29-1 to TRBJ2-1, with D possibly matching TRBD2 (5 bases). CDR3 length: 19 amino acids. The V end lost 5 bases, the J end lost 1 base, and 27 bases lay between the germline ends. From germline, CDR1 is SQVTM and CDR2 ANQGSEA. The CDR3, as DNA: TGCAGCGTTCTGAGAGCCCCCGAGTCGGCGGGTACTTCCTACAATGAGCAGTTCTTC. Its translation is CSVLRAPESAGTSYNEQFF.

This chain uses TRBV29-1 with TRBJ2-1, with D possibly called TRBD1 or TRBD2 (6 bases each). V was clipped by 4 bases and J by 8 bases, with 12 bases between them. Germline V CDR1 and CDR2: SQVTM, ANQGSEA. This CDR3 has 12 amino acids. For the CDR3, the DNA is TGCAGCGTTGTGGGGGCGGGGTATGAGCAGTTCTTC. Residues: CSVVGAGYEQFF.

This clonotype was picked up many times. The chain carries TRBV7-9 and TRBJ2-7; 10 bases line up with TRBD2. This CDR3 contains 14 residues. Germline V CDR1 and CDR2: SEHNR, FQNEAQ (reference sequence). V dropped 3 bases and J dropped 6; count of bases not matched to a gene: 5. The CDR3 spells CASSFSSGRFEQYF. CDR3 coding DNA: TGTGCCAGCAGCTTTTCTAGCGGGAGATTCGAGCAGTACTTC. The full variable domain, completed using reference TRBV7-9 and TRBJ2-7, is DTGVSQNPRHKITKRGQNVTFRCDPISEHNRLYWYRQTLGQGPEFLTYFQNEAQLEKSRLLSDRFSAERPKGSFSTLEIQRTEQGDSAMYLCASSFSSGRFEQYFGPGTRLTVT.

DNA of the CDR3: TGTGCCAGCAGCTTAAGGACTAGCGGCAATGAGCAGTTCTTC. Translating it yields CASSLRTSGNEQFF. The chain links TRBV13 to TRBJ2-1; 10 bases are a match to TRBD2. The CDR3 spans 14 residues. Germline CDR1 and CDR2: PRHDT and FYEKMQ (reference sequence). Trimming cost V 2 bases and J 6 bases; bases outside gene matches: 1.

Only a few counts were recorded for this clonotype. The chain carries TRBV28 and TRBJ1-6, with D unresolved. V was shortened by 7 bases and J by 5 bases, with 15 bases between the two germline ends. This CDR3 comprises 15 residues. CDR1 is MDHEN, CDR2 SYDVKM, per germline. The CDR3 nucleotides read TGTGCCAGCACTTCAAATGGGTTAGATAATTCACCCCTCCACTTT. Amino acids: CASTSNGLDNSPLHF. Together with reference TRBV28 and TRBJ1-6, the CDR3 gives the full variable domain: DVKVTQSSRYLVKRTGEKVFLECVQDMDHENMFWYRQDPGLGLRLIYFSYDVKMKEKGDIPEGYSVSREKKERFSLILESASTNQTSMYLCASTSNGLDNSPLHFGNGTRLTVT.

In its sample, this clonotype was seen a few times. V is TRBV12-5 and J is TRBJ1-1, with D unresolved. The CDR3 sequence is 13 residues long. V was cut by 3 bases and J by 0 bases, with 5 bases left in between. The germline CDR1 and CDR2 sequences are LGHNT and FRNRAP. The CDR3 reads CASGFGVNTEAFF. The CDR3, as DNA: TGTGCTAGTGGTTTTGGGGTGAACACTGAAGCTTTCTTT.

In its sample, this clonotype was seen many times. The chain uses TRBV5-6 and TRBJ1-4; a weak D match, TRBD1 (5 bases). Germline V gene data show CDR1 as SGHDT and CDR2 as YYEEEE. This CDR3 region has 14 residues. V lost 6 bases, J lost 0 bases, and 9 bases lay in between. CDR3 loop: CASIRQTTNEKLFF. CDR3 DNA: TGTGCCAGCATCAGACAGACAACTAATGAAAAACTGTTTTTT.

This clonotype was picked up a small number of times. This sequence joins TRBV12-3 or TRBV12-4 and TRBJ2-1, with TRBD2 matching over 9 bases. The J segment lost 0 bases and the V segment lost 8 bases, leaving 5 bases of the junction unmatched. This CDR3 spans 15 amino acids. This chain's CDR3 is CASVVAGVSYNEQFF. The CDR3 DNA reads as TGTGCCAGCGTTGTAGCGGGGGTCTCCTACAATGAGCAGTTCTTC.

The chain combines TRBV12-3 or TRBV12-4 with TRBJ2-5; 9 bases agree with TRBD2. With V trimmed by 3 bases and J by 5 bases, 4 bases remained unmatched. The CDR3 contains 14 residues. Here the CDR3 reads CASSFITSGETQYF. The CDR3 DNA reads TGTGCCAGCAGTTTTATCACTAGCGGGGAGACCCAGTACTTC.

This clonotype appeared many times. The chain carries TRBV4-2 and TRBJ2-5, with a possible D match to TRBD1 (6 bases). CDR3 length: 17 residues. Looked up from germline, CDR1 is LGHNA and CDR2 is YNFKEQ. Trimming stripped 2 bases from V and 4 bases from J, with 20 bases between. CDR3 DNA sequence: TGTGCCAGCAGCCAAACCCATCAGGGGTCTCGGGGAGAGACCCAGTACTTC. This encodes CASSQTHQGSRGETQYF.

This clonotype was observed a handful of times. V gene TRBV24-1 combines with J gene TRBJ2-3, with D possibly matching TRBD2 (5 bases). This CDR3 is 15 amino acids long. The V end lost 2 bases, the J end lost 10 bases, and 18 bases lay between the germline ends. CDR1 and CDR2 from the germline V gene are KGHDR and SFDVKD. The CDR3 reads CATSDSSRIRGPQYF. CDR3 coding DNA: TGTGCCACCAGTGATTCCTCTCGGATAAGAGGGCCGCAGTATTTT.

The chain has TRBV7-8 and TRBJ2-4; weak D call: TRBD2 (6 bases). CDR1 and CDR2 from the germline V gene are SGHVS and FQNEAQ. The CDR3 runs to 14 residues. V lost 8 bases and J 0 bases, leaving 11 bases between the germline ends. CDR3 protein: CASAGPIAKNIQYF. The CDR3 nucleotides are TGTGCCAGCGCGGGGCCCATAGCCAAAAACATTCAGTACTTC. Full variable domain (outside the CDR3, taken from reference TRBV7-8 and TRBJ2-4): GAGVSQSPRYKVAKRGQDVALRCDPISGHVSLFWYQQALGQGPEFLTYFQNEAQLDKSGLPSDRFFAERPEGSVSTLKIQRTQQEDSAVYLCASAGPIAKNIQYFGAGTRLSVL.

This clonotype was recorded a few times. The chain links TRBV12-5 to TRBJ1-1; D might be TRBD1 (5 bases). V was trimmed by 3 bases and J by 1 base, leaving 9 bases between them. The germline CDR1 and CDR2 sequences are LGHNT and FRNRAP. There are 14 residues in the CDR3. DNA of the CDR3: TGTGCTAGTGGTTTTGGACAAGCGAACACTGAAGCTTTCTTT. Its translation: CASGFGQANTEAFF.

V gene TRBV20-1 combines with J gene TRBJ2-1; D may be TRBD2 (6 bases). This CDR3 is 15 amino acids long. The germline V gene has CDR1 DFQATT and CDR2 SNEGSKA (reference sequence). Trimming removed 8 bases at V and 2 bases at J, with 19 bases between. The CDR3 DNA is TGCAGTACGGTCGCCCCCGGGGGTCCCTACAATGAGCAGTTCTTC. It yields the protein CSTVAPGGPYNEQFF.

This clonotype was counted at least ten times. The rearrangement joins TRBV7-3 to TRBJ2-1; 8 bases line up with TRBD1. The V gene's germline CDR1 is SGHTA and CDR2 FQGTGA. Trimming took 5 bases from V and 4 from J; bases not matched to a gene: 4. The CDR3 contains 14 residues. This CDR3 reads CASSQGQGYNEQFF. The CDR3 DNA follows: TGTGCCAGCAGCCAAGGACAGGGTTACAATGAGCAGTTCTTC.

This chain links TRBV6-6 with TRBJ1-5; D possibly corresponds to TRBD1 (5 bases). V lost 0 bases and J lost 10, with 16 bases in between. This CDR3 region has 15 residues. Germline values: CDR1 MNHNY, CDR2 SVGAGI (reference sequence). In DNA form, the CDR3 reads TGTGCCAGCAGTTACTCGACAGAGAGAGTGGGACCCCAGCATTTT. Translation gives CASSYSTERVGPQHF.

The chain joins TRBV5-1 to TRBJ2-6, with 10 bases fitting TRBD1. Germline CDR1 reads SGHRS; CDR2 reads YFSETQ. Trimming at V came to 1 base and at J to 1 base, leaving 2 bases not matched to a gene. The CDR3 is 17 residues long. CDR3 sequence (DNA): TGCGCCAGCAGCTTGTTGGGACAGGGGTCTGGGGCCAACGTCCTGACTTTC. Translation gives CASSLLGQGSGANVLTF.

The table lists this clonotype with a few counts. The gene calls are TRBV10-1 and TRBJ2-2; 8 bases match TRBD1. The CDR3 covers 14 residues. Germline assignment: CDR1 WNHNN and CDR2 SYGVQD (reference sequence). V was pared by 5 bases and J by 6 bases, with 5 bases of the junction left unmatched. The CDR3 here is CASSPGQGPGELFF. The CDR3 DNA sequence: TGCGCCAGCAGTCCTGGACAGGGTCCCGGGGAGCTGTTTTTT.

This clonotype was picked up many times. The chain has TRBV5-4 and TRBJ1-6; D ambiguous. The CDR3 totals 16 residues. CDR1 and CDR2 from the germline V gene are SGHNT and YYREEE (reference sequence). Trimming removed 0 bases from V and 0 bases from J, with 7 bases in between. CDR3: CASSLDGTSYNSPLHF. Written as DNA, the CDR3 is TGTGCCAGCAGCTTGGATGGCACCTCCTATAATTCACCCCTCCACTTT. Together with reference TRBV5-4 and TRBJ1-6, the CDR3 gives the full variable domain: ETGVTQSPTHLIKTRGQQVTLRCSSQSGHNTVSWYQQALGQGPQFIFQYYREEENGRGNFPPRFSGLQFPNYSSELNVNALELDDSALYLCASSLDGTSYNSPLHFGNGTRLTVT.

This clonotype was seen a handful of times. This chain links TRBV15 with TRBJ2-1; no clear D gene. Germline CDR1 reads LNHNV; CDR2 reads YYDKDF (reference sequence). Trimming removed 5 bases at V and 0 bases at J, with 11 bases between. The CDR3 spans 15 residues. The DNA for the CDR3 is TGTGCCACCAGCGTTGGCGCGATCTCCTACAATGAGCAGTTCTTC. This codes for CATSVGAISYNEQFF. The variable domain in full, with the rest retrieved from reference TRBV15 and TRBJ2-1, is DAMVIQNPRYQVTQFGKPVTLSCSQTLNHNVMYWYQQKSSQAPKLLFHYYDKDFNNEADTPDNFQSRRPNTSFCFLDIRSPGLGDTAMYLCATSVGAISYNEQFFGPGTRLTVL.

The table lists this clonotype with many counts. The rearrangement joins TRBV6-1 to TRBJ1-1; TRBD1 agrees at 10 bases. CDR1 is MNHNS, CDR2 SASEGT, per germline. V lost 4 bases and J lost 4; bases outside the gene matches: 6. CDR3 size: 15 residues. This CDR3 is CASSARQGAGTEAFF. DNA of the CDR3: TGTGCCAGCAGTGCTCGACAGGGGGCGGGCACTGAAGCTTTCTTT.

This clonotype was seen a handful of times. This chain uses TRBV5-1 with TRBJ2-1, with TRBD1 as a possible D gene (5 bases). The CDR3 covers 16 residues. Germline assignment: CDR1 SGHRS and CDR2 YFSETQ. The V end was cut by 3 bases, the J end by 4 bases, with 17 bases between. The CDR3 DNA sequence: TGCGCCAGCAGCTCCAGTCCGGGCAGGGAATACAATGAGCAGTTCTTC. This translates into CASSSSPGREYNEQFF.

This chain connects TRBV28 to TRBJ2-2, with 12 bases matching TRBD2. This CDR3 has 18 amino acids. Germline V lookup: CDR1 MDHEN, CDR2 SYDVKM. The J segment lost 4 bases and the V segment lost 0 bases, leaving 6 bases of the junction unmatched. CDR3 bases: TGTGCCAGCAGTTTATGGACTAGCGGGAGAGGCGGCACCGGGGAGCTGTTTTTT. Its protein product is CASSLWTSGRGGTGELFF.

This chain links TRBV14 with TRBJ2-3; no reliable D call. Deletions cut 4 bases from V and 2 bases from J, with 7 bases between. The CDR3 length is 13 residues. Germline values: CDR1 SGHDN, CDR2 FVKESK. The CDR3 is CASSRALTDTQYF. The CDR3 DNA follows: TGTGCCAGCAGCCGGGCCCTCACAGATACGCAGTATTTT.